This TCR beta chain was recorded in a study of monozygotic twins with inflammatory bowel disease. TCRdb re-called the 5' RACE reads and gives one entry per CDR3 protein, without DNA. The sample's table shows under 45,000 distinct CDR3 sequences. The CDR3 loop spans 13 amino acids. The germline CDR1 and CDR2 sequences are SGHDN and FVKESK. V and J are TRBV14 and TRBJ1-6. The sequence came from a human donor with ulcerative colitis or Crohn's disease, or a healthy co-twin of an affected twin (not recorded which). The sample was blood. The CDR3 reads CASSRMTDSPLHF.